Included here is one T cell receptor (beta chain) sequence, with context. Its antigen is unidentified. The CDR3 is 11 residues long. The ends were cut back, 5 bases at V and 2 bases at J, with 4 bases in the middle. Germline values: CDR1 SQVTM, CDR2 ANQGSEA. This sample was taken from a study of T-cell reconstitution after alpha-beta-depleted transplantation in children. Preparation of the TCRbeta library used unique molecular identifiers. TCRdb re-called the PCR reads through MiXCR, storing one row per CDR3 protein. The sample comprises about 980,000 distinct CDR3 sequences, roughly 29% of which are singletons, and 28% rests with the top ten. Study-level results: Surviving thymic progenitors and recipient T cells were the source of high TCRbeta diversity at day 60 in some patients. Expanded graft clones, several hundred of them, were reportedly the source of alpha-beta T cells about two months after transplant. T-cell numbers and diversity, one year after transplant, stemmed largely from T cells that were newly produced.

The source was PBMCs, mostly from graft donor cells, collected 360 days after TCRalphabeta/CD19-depleted stem cell transplant. The origin of this receptor is a boy younger than two who had a stem cell transplant for SCID, so the T cells may come from the graft donor. V usage is TRBV29-1 and J usage is TRBJ2-4; D remains ambiguous. The CDR3 DNA sequence: TGCAGCGTTTTCTCCAAAAACATTCAGTACTTC. Translation: CSVFSKNIQYF. The full variable domain, in which reference TRBV29-1 and TRBJ2-4 provide the parts outside the CDR3, is SAVISQKPSRDICQRGTSLTIQCQVDSQVTMMFWYRQQPGQSLTLIATANQGSEATYESGFVIDKFPISRPNLTFSTLTVSNMSPEDSSIYLCSVFSKNIQYFGAGTRLSVL.